This T cell receptor (beta chain) was profiled in a study of blood T cells in healthy people across ages. Findings of the study overall: Age showed a roughly linear inverse relationship with TCR beta diversity per million T cells.

This clonotype occurred a few times. No antigen is known for it. Primed by a sample-barcoded 5' primer and a J-beta primer mix, a second PCR proceeded for roughly 7 to 12 cycles. Carrying 12 random nucleotides, a template-switch adaptor labeled each individual cDNA molecule. TCRdb re-analysed the 5' RACE reads in MiXCR, keeping a single row per CDR3 protein. The sample has 600,000 to 850,000 distinct CDR3 sequences, roughly 25% seen once. The data also belong to a second study, concerning T cells of mothers and their children.

This sequence was found in a boy aged 5-17 years in good health. Sequences were obtained from blood.

The CDR3 region has the DNA TGTGCCAGCAGTCATACCGGGACTACCTACGAGCAGTACTTC. Its protein product is CASSHTGTTYEQYF. This chain connects TRBV11-1 to TRBJ2-7; TRBD2 agrees at 7 bases. Germline assignment: CDR1 SGHAT and CDR2 FQDESV (reference sequence). CDR3 length: 14 residues. The trim removed 6 bases at V and 2 bases at J, leaving 7 bases unmatched.